This TCR beta chain was captured by sequencing in a study of T cell responses to AZD1222 COVID-19 vaccine. Study at large: Second-dose timings of about 4 or about 12 weeks were pooled. Points from the study as a whole: Seropositivity was recorded at baseline in only a handful of AZD1222 recipients. Spike regions recognized by vaccine-associated CD4 TCRs spanned the protein, led by 160-218 and 743-854. A rise in Spike-specific TCR breadth and depth followed two AZD1222 doses.

About this clone itself: As yet, its antigen is unknown.

Trimming at V came to 4 bases and at J to 3 bases, leaving 4 bases not matched to a gene. The CDR3 sequence is 15 residues long. Germline assignment: CDR1 MNHEY and CDR2 SVGAGI. Method: immunoSEQ multiplex PCR; TCRdb's copy keeps in-frame clones and lacks some. The data contain some 130,000 clones, approximately 84% of them singletons. The clonotype was recovered from an adult in good health. The chain is built from TRBV6-5 and TRBJ1-2; 11 positions agree with TRBD1. The input for sequencing was peripheral blood, taken on day 0 of AZD1222 vaccination. The CDR3 sequence is CASSSRDRGYYGYTF. DNA for the CDR3: TGTGCCAGCAGTTCCCGGGACAGGGGGTACTATGGCTACACCTTC.